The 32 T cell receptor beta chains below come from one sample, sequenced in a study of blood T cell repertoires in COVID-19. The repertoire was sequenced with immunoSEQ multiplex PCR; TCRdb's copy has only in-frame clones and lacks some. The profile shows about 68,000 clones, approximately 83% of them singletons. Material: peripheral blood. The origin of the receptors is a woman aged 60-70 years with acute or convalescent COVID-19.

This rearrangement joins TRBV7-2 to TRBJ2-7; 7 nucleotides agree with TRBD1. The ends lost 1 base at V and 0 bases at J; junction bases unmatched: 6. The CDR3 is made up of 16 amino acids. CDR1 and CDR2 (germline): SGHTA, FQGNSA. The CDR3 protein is CASSLGGTATSYEQYF. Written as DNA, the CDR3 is TGTGCCAGCAGCTTAGGGGGGACAGCGACCTCCTACGAGCAGTACTTC.

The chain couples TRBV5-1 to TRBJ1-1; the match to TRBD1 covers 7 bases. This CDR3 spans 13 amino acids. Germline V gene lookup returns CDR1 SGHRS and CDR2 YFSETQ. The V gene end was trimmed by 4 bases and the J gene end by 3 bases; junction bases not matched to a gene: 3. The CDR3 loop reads CASSLGQDTEAFF. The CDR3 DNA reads TGCGCCAGCAGCCTAGGACAGGACACTGAAGCTTTCTTT.

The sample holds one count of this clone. In DNA form, the CDR3 reads TGCAGCGTTGGCAGGGGTATGAACACTGAAGCTTTCTTT. Translation gives CSVGRGMNTEAFF. The J gene is TRBJ1-1, the V gene TRBV29-1, with D possibly TRBD1 on 6 matching bases. Germline V gives CDR1 SQVTM, CDR2 ANQGSEA. Trimming stripped 4 bases from V and 0 bases from J, with 9 bases between. The CDR3 totals 13 residues.

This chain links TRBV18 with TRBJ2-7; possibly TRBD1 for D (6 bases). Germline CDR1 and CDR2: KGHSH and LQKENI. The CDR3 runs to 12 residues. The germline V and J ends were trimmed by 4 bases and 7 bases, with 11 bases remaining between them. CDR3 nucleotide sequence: TGTGCCAGCTCACGCTCCGGGACAGAGCAGTACTTC. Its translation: CASSRSGTEQYF.

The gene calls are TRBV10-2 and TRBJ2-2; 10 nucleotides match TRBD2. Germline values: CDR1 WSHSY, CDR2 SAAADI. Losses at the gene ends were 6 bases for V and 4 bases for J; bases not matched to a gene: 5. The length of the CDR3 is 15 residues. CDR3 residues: CASRETSGLTGELFF. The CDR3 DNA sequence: TGCGCCAGCAGGGAGACTAGCGGGCTCACCGGGGAGCTGTTTTTT.

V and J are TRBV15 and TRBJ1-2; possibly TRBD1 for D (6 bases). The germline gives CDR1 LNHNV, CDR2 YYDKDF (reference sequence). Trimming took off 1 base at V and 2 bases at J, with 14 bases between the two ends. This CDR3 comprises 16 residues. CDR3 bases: TGTGCCACCAGCAGAGGGGATACGGGGGGCAACTATGGCTACACCTTC. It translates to CATSRGDTGGNYGYTF.

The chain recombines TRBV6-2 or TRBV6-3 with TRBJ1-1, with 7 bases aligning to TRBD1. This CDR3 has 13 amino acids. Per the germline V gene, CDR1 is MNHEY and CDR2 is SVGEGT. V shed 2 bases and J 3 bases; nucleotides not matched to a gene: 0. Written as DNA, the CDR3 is TGTGCCAGCAGTTACGACAGGGACACTGAAGCTTTCTTT. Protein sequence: CASSYDRDTEAFF.

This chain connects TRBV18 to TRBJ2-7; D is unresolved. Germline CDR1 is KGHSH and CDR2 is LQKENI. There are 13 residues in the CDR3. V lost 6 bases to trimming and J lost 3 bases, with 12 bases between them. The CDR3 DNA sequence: TGTGCCAGCTCGCCGCCAGACATCTACGAGCAGTACTTC. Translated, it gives CASSPPDIYEQYF.

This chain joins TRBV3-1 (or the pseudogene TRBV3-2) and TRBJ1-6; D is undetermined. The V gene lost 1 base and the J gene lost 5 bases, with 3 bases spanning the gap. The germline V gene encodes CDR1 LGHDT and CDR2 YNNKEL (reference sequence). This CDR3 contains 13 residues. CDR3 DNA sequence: TGTGCCAGCAGCCAAGGTAATAATTCACCCCTCCACTTT. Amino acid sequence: CASSQGNNSPLHF.

The CDR3 loop is CAISGTTSVGVSDTQYF. Written as DNA, the CDR3 is TGTGCCATCAGTGGGACGACTAGCGTGGGGGTCTCAGATACGCAGTATTTT. The chain combines TRBV10-3 with TRBJ2-3; 8 positions agree with TRBD2. Germline values: CDR1 ENHRY, CDR2 SYGVKD. CDR3 length: 17 amino acids. V was pared by 4 bases and J by 4 bases, with 13 bases of the junction left unmatched.

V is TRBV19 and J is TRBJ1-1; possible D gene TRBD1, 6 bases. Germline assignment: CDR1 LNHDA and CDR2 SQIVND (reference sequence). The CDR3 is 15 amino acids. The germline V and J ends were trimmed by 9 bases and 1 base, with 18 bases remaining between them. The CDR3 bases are TGTGCCAGCGTGGTAGGGGGAGTATGGAACACTGAAGCTTTCTTT. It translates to CASVVGGVWNTEAFF.

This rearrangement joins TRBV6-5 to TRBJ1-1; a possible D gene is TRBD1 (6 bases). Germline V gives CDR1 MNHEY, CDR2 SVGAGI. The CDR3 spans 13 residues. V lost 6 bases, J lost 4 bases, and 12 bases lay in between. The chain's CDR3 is CASSLTGSTEAFF. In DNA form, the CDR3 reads TGTGCCAGCAGCCTAACAGGGAGCACTGAAGCTTTCTTT.

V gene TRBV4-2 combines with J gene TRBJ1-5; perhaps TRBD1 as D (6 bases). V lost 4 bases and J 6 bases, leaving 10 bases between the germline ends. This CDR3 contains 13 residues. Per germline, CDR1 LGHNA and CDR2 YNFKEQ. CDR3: CASSLQGTQPQHF. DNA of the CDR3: TGTGCCAGCAGCCTACAGGGTACTCAGCCCCAGCATTTT.

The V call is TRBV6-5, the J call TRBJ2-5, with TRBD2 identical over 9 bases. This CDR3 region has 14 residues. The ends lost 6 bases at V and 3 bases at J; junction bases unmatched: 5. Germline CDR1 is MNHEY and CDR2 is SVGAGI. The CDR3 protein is CASRTGTSKETQYF. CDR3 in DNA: TGTGCCAGCAGGACAGGGACTAGCAAAGAGACCCAGTACTTC.

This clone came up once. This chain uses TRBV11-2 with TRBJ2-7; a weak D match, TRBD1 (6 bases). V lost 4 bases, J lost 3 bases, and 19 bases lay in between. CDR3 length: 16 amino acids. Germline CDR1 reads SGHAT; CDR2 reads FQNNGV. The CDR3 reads CASSSGADALDYEQYF. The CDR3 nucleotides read TGTGCCAGCAGCTCAGGGGCGGACGCACTCGACTACGAGCAGTACTTC.

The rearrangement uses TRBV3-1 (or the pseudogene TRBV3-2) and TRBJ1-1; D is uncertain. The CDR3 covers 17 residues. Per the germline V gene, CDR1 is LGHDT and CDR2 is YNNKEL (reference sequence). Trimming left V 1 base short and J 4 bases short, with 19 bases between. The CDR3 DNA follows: TGTGCCAGCAGCCAAGGTGGTCTTCTAAGGGCGGGCACTGAAGCTTTCTTT. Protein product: CASSQGGLLRAGTEAFF.

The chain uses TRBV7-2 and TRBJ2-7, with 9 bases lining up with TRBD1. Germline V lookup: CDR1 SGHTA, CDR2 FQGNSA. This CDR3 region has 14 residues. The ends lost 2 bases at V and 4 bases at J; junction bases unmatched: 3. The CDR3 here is CASSLTGGDYEQYF. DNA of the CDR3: TGTGCCAGCAGCTTAACAGGGGGCGATTACGAGCAGTACTTC.

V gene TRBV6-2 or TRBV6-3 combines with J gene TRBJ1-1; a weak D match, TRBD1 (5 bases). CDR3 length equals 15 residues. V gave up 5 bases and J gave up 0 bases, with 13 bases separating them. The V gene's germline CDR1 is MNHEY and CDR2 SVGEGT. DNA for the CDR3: TGTGCCAGCAGTCCCCTTGACAGATTGAACACTGAAGCTTTCTTT. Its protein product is CASSPLDRLNTEAFF.

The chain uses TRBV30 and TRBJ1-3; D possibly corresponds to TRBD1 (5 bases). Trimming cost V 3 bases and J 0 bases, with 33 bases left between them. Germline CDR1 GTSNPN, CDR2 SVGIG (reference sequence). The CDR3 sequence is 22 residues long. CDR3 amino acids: CAWSPKPGGGPGIDSSGNTIYF. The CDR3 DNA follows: TGTGCCTGGAGCCCGAAGCCCGGGGGGGGACCTGGGATCGACAGCTCTGGAAACACCATATATTTT.

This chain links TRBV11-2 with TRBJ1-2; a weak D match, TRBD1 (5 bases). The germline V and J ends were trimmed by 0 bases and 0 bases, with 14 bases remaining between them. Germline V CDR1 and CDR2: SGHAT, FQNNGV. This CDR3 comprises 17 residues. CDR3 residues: CASSLDGASVANYGYTF. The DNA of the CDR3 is TGTGCCAGCAGCTTAGATGGGGCCTCAGTAGCTAACTATGGCTACACCTTC.

CDR3 DNA: TGTGCCAGCAGTGCCGGGACTAGCGGGGGGTACACAGATACGCAGTATTTT. Encoded protein: CASSAGTSGGYTDTQYF. The rearrangement joins TRBV6-1 to TRBJ2-3; TRBD2 matches at 15 bases. The junction had 4 bases not matched to a gene; V was cut back by 4 bases and J by 2 bases. The CDR3 length is 17 residues. CDR1 is MNHNS and CDR2 is SASEGT in the germline V gene.

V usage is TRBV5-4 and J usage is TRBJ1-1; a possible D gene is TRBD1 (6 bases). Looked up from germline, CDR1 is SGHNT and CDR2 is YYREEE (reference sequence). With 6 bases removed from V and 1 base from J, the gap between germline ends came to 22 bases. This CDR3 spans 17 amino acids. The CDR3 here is CASTPWGRQAGNTEAFF. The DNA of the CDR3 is TGTGCCAGCACCCCTTGGGGCCGACAGGCTGGGAACACTGAAGCTTTCTTT.

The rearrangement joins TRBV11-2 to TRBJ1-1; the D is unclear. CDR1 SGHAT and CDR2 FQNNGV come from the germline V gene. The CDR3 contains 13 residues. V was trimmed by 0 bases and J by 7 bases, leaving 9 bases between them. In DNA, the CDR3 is TGTGCCAGCAGCTTAGAGGTCGGGAGTGAAGCTTTCTTT. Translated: CASSLEVGSEAFF.

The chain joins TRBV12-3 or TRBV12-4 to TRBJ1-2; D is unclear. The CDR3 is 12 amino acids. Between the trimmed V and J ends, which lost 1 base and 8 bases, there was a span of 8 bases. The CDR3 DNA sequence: TGTGCCAGCAGTTTAGGGTCTACGGGCTACACCTTC. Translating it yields CASSLGSTGYTF.

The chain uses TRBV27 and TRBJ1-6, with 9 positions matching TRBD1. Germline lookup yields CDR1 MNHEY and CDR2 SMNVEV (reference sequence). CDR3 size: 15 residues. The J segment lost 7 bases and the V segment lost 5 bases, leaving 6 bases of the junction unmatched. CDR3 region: CASSGGTGRNSPLHF. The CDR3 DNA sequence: TGTGCCAGCAGTGGTGGGACAGGGAGGAATTCACCCCTCCACTTT.

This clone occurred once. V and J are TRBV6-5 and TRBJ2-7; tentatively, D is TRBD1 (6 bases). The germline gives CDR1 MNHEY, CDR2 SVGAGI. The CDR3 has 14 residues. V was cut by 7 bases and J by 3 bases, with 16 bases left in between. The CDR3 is CASKEMTGGYEQYF. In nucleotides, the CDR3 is TGTGCCAGCAAGGAGATGACAGGAGGCTACGAGCAGTACTTC.

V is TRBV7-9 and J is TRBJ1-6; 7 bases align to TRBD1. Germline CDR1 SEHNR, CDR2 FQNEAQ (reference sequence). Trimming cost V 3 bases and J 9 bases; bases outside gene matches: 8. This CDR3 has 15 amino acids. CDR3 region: CASSFPTGLSSPLHF. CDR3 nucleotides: TGTGCCAGCAGCTTTCCGACAGGGCTGAGTTCACCCCTCCACTTT. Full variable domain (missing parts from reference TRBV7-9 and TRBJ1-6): DTGVSQNPRHKITKRGQNVTFRCDPISEHNRLYWYRQTLGQGPEFLTYFQNEAQLEKSRLLSDRFSAERPKGSFSTLEIQRTEQGDSAMYLCASSFPTGLSSPLHFGNGTRLTVT.

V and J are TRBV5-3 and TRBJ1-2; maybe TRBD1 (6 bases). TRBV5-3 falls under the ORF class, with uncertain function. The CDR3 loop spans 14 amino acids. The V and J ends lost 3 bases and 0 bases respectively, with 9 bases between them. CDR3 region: CARSSTGPNYGYTF. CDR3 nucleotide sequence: TGTGCCAGAAGCTCTACAGGGCCTAACTATGGCTACACCTTC.

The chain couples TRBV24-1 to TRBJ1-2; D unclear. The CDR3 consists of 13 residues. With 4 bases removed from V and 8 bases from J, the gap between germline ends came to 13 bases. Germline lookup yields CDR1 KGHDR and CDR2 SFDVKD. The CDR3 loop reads CATSELGEWGYTF. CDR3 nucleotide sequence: TGTGCCACCAGTGAGTTAGGAGAGTGGGGCTACACCTTC.

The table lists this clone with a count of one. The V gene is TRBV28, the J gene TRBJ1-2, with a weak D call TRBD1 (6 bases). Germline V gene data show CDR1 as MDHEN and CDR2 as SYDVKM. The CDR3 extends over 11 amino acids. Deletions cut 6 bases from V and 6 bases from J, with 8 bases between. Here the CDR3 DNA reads TGTGCCAGCAGCTACAGGGATGGCTACACCTTC. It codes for CASSYRDGYTF.

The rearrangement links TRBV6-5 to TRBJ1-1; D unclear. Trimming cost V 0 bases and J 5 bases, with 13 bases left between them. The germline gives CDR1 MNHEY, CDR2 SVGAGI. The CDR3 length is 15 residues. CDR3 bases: TGTGCCAGCAGTTACTCGGGCCAAGGTGGTACTGAAGCTTTCTTT. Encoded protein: CASSYSGQGGTEAFF.

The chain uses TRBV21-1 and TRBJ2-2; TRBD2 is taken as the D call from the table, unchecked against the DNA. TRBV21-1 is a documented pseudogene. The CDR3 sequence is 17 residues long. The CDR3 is CAPRRSGLAGGTGELFF. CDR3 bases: TGTGCCCCCCGCCGGTCGGGACTAGCGGGAGGTACCGGGGAGCTGTTTTTT.